This paragraph covers one TCR beta chain sequence. Its antigen is unknown. The CDR3 has 13 residues. J lost 8 bases, V lost 1 base, and 7 bases had no gene match. The germline V gene encodes CDR1 SQVTM and CDR2 ANQGSEA. The sample comes from a study of cytomegalovirus exposure and HLA in healthy donors. Background on the study: Early released data had tens of millions of unique TCRs, all coming from HLA-typed donors. General observations from the study: The records held CMV serostatus as the only immune exposure information. After further analysis at a later stage, 16,951 TCR beta sequences were associated with HLA alleles at 0.05 false discovery rate.

Amplification used 60 Vbeta primers and 13 Jbeta primers. The protocol was immunoSEQ multiplex PCR, while the TCRdb copy is restricted to in-frame clones and leaves out a portion. The sample lists around 170,000 clones; roughly 80% were seen once. The chain employs TRBV29-1 and TRBJ1-1; the match to TRBD1 covers 7 bases. The material sequenced was PBMCs. This TCR came from a man aged 35 to 55 in good health and CMV-seronegative. The DNA for the CDR3 is TGCAGCGTTGAAGGACAGGGTACAACCGAAGCTTTCTTT. It encodes CSVEGQGTTEAFF.